This is a list of T cell receptor beta chains from one sample in a study of metastatic and nonmetastatic thyroid tumors. TCRdb called clones again from the PCR reads with MiXCR. The repertoire has about 36,000 clones, around 21% of them found once; the top ten carry about 14%. Sequencing was done on a sample of blood. The source is a female donor with papillary thyroid cancer or a benign thyroid nodule (not recorded which). Some clones in this sample may be carry-over from other donors' samples. Each CDR3 is given with its conserved first and last residue. The order of the fields is CDR3 DNA, CDR3 protein, clone size, V gene, J gene, D gene. The D gene is left open where the match is weak. Only some rows state a clone size, as once, few, many or a class for expanded clones.

TGTGCCAGCAGTGAAACGACAGACACGAACACTGAAGCTTTCTTT,CASSETTDTNTEAFF,few,TRBV6-4,TRBJ1-1,.
TGTGCCTGGACGAGGGACAGAGTACAACCCCTCCACTTT,CAWTRDRVQPLHF,.,TRBV30,TRBJ1-6,TRBD1
TGTGCCAGCGCACCACCTGGTTACGAGCAGTACTTC,CASAPPGYEQYF,.,TRBV28,TRBJ2-7,.
TGCAGTGCTAGAGATCCGTCGGGTGAGGGGGTCTACGAGCAGTACTTC,CSARDPSGEGVYEQYF,.,TRBV20-1,TRBJ2-7,.
TGTGCCAGCAGCCCTAAAGTCCGCCTAGCCGGAATTGCCGGGGAGCTGTTTTTT,CASSPKVRLAGIAGELFF,many,TRBV11-1,TRBJ2-2,.
TGTGCCTTCCCGGGGGTGAACACTGAAGCTTTCTTT,CAFPGVNTEAFF,many,TRBV19,TRBJ1-1,.
TGCAGCGTTGAATCGGGACTAGCGAGCACAGATACGCAGTATTTT,CSVESGLASTDTQYF,many,TRBV29-1,TRBJ2-3,TRBD2
TGCGCCAGCCAAACAGTGGGTGATGAAAAACTGTTTTTT,CASQTVGDEKLFF,.,TRBV28,TRBJ1-4,.
TGTGCCAGCAGAAGTTACGGGGAGAGGGGATATGGCTACACCTTC,CASRSYGERGYGYTF,medium-sized,TRBV6-1,TRBJ1-2,.
TGCAGTGCTACAATCAGTACAGCCTCCCGTCAGCCCCAGCATTTT,CSATISTASRQPQHF,.,TRBV20-1,TRBJ1-5,.
TGTGCCAGCAGTTACAGTACTAACCAAGAGACCCAGTACTTC,CASSYSTNQETQYF,many,TRBV6-2/TRBV6-3,TRBJ2-5,.
TGTGCCAGCAGTAGACAGGGTAATCCCTATAATTCACCCCTCCACTTT,CASSRQGNPYNSPLHF,once,TRBV11-2,TRBJ1-6,TRBD1
TGTGCCAGCCGCTCGTTTGCAGGGGGCACTGAAGCTTTCTTT,CASRSFAGGTEAFF,.,TRBV7-2,TRBJ1-1,TRBD1
TGTGCCATCAGTGGCCCATCCCCACATAGCTCTGGAAACACCATATATTTT,CAISGPSPHSSGNTIYF,many,TRBV10-3,TRBJ1-3,.
TGCAGTGCTCCTAGCGGGAGAGCGTCCTACGAGCAGTACTTC,CSAPSGRASYEQYF,.,TRBV20-1,TRBJ2-7,TRBD2
TGTGCCAGCAGTTTGGGCGACATTCAGTACTTC,CASSLGDIQYF,many,TRBV27,TRBJ2-4,.
TGCAGTGCTAGAGAACTAGCGGGACACTCCTACGAGCAGTACTTC,CSARELAGHSYEQYF,.,TRBV20-1,TRBJ2-7,TRBD2
TGTGCCAGCAGTTACGTGTACGAGCAGTACTTC,CASSYVYEQYF,medium-sized,TRBV6-2/TRBV6-3,TRBJ2-7,.
TGTGCCAGCAGTGACCGTCGATCTAGCGGCTACAATGAGCAGTTCTTC,CASSDRRSSGYNEQFF,many,TRBV6-4,TRBJ2-1,TRBD2
TGTGCCTGGAGTCAAGGAGGCTCGGGCACTGAAGCTTTCTTT,CAWSQGGSGTEAFF,.,TRBV30,TRBJ1-1,.
TGTGCCACCAGCCGAGGGGGTCACGAGCAGTACTTC,CATSRGGHEQYF,few,TRBV24-1,TRBJ2-7,.
TGTGCCAGCAGCCGAGATGACAGGAGCTACGAGCAGTACTTC,CASSRDDRSYEQYF,.,TRBV3-1,TRBJ2-7,.
TGTGCCAGCAGTGAAACCCACAGGGATAAATCCACTGAAGCTTTCTTT,CASSETHRDKSTEAFF,few,TRBV6-1,TRBJ1-1,.
TGTGCCAGCTCACCTCAGGGGGGGTGGACTGAAGCTTTCTTT,CASSPQGGWTEAFF,many,TRBV18,TRBJ1-1,TRBD1
TGTGCCAGCAGTGTGGACCCGTGGGTCCACACAGATACGCAGTATTTT,CASSVDPWVHTDTQYF,few,TRBV28,TRBJ2-3,.
TGTGCCAGTAGCCCACCCGGACAGGAGTACACCGGGGAGCTGTTTTTT,CASSPPGQEYTGELFF,few,TRBV19,TRBJ2-2,TRBD1
TGTGCCAGCAGTTACTCGGAGTCTTACGAGCAGTACTTC,CASSYSESYEQYF,few,TRBV6-5,TRBJ2-7,.
TGTGCCAGCAGCCGGGAGGCAGGCCCATACGAGCAGTACTTC,CASSREAGPYEQYF,.,TRBV13,TRBJ2-7,TRBD2
TGCAGTGCTCACTTTCGTGGGCGAGGAAACACTGAAGCTTTCTTT,CSAHFRGRGNTEAFF,once,TRBV20-1,TRBJ1-1,.
TGTGCCAGCAGCTTAACTGGGGGCGAGCAGTACTTC,CASSLTGGEQYF,few,TRBV7-9,TRBJ2-7,.
TGTGCCAGCAGCCCCAGGGAAGACATTCAGTACTTC,CASSPREDIQYF,few,TRBV6-5,TRBJ2-4,.
TGTGCCAGCAGCTTAGCTTCGGGCAGGGTGCACGAGCAGTACTTC,CASSLASGRVHEQYF,.,TRBV7-2,TRBJ2-7,.
TGTGCCAGCAGTTTAGAGGAAAAACTGTTTTTT,CASSLEEKLFF,many,TRBV12-3/TRBV12-4,TRBJ1-4,.
TGTGCCAGCAGTGACTCGGGGGCCGGGGAGCTGTTTTTT,CASSDSGAGELFF,.,TRBV6-4,TRBJ2-2,.
TGCGCCAGCAGCCAAGATTTTAACAATGAGCAGTTCTTC,CASSQDFNNEQFF,.,TRBV4-1,TRBJ2-1,.
TGTGCCAGCAGCTTGGGAGGACTAGCGGGAGGTGGTGAGCAGTTCTTC,CASSLGGLAGGGEQFF,many,TRBV5-4,TRBJ2-1,TRBD2
TGCAGTGCTAGAGCACCGACAGGCGGGGTCACTGAAGCTTTCTTT,CSARAPTGGVTEAFF,.,TRBV20-1,TRBJ1-1,.
TGTGCCAGCAGCCGGGACCCCCAGGGGGAGCAGTACTTC,CASSRDPQGEQYF,many,TRBV7-6,TRBJ2-7,.
TGTGCCAGCAGTCCCCGGGTCTCTTCACTCTACAATGAGCAGTTCTTC,CASSPRVSSLYNEQFF,many,TRBV2,TRBJ2-1,.
TGTGCCAGCAGCTCACAGGGAAGGAACACTGAAGCTTTCTTT,CASSSQGRNTEAFF,.,TRBV5-8,TRBJ1-1,.
TGTGCCAGCAACCTGGACAGGGCCCTCTACGAGCAGTATTTC,CASNLDRALYEQYF,many,TRBV6-1,TRBJ2-7,TRBD1
TGTGCCAGCAGCCTGGGACAGAACACTGAAGCTTTCTTT,CASSLGQNTEAFF,many,TRBV7-9,TRBJ1-1,.
TGTGCCAGCAGTCCAAGCGGGAGCTCCTACAATGAGCAGTTCTTC,CASSPSGSSYNEQFF,few,TRBV6-2/TRBV6-3,TRBJ2-1,TRBD2
TGTGCCAGCAGCCACCGGGACGGGAGAATATCCTACGAGCAGTACTTC,CASSHRDGRISYEQYF,once,TRBV11-3,TRBJ2-7,.
TGTGCCAGCCGAGGGGAGCTGAGTCTCTACAATGAGCAGTTCTTC,CASRGELSLYNEQFF,many,TRBV7-8,TRBJ2-1,.
TGTGCCAGCAGTGAAAACTCGACGAACACTGAAGATTTCTTT,CASSENSTNTEDFF,few,TRBV6-1,TRBJ1-1,.
TGTGCCAGTAGTATGGTGGGACACACCGGGGAGCTGTTTTTT,CASSMVGHTGELFF,few,TRBV19,TRBJ2-2,.
TGTGCCAGTAGGCTTTACGGTCGGACTGATCAGCCCCAGCATTTT,CASRLYGRTDQPQHF,few,TRBV19,TRBJ1-5,.
TGTGCCAGCAGCACGACAGGGATGTATGGCTACACCTTC,CASSTTGMYGYTF,once,TRBV5-4,TRBJ1-2,TRBD1
TGTGCCAGCAGCCGGACGGGCTCTGGAAACACCATATATTTT,CASSRTGSGNTIYF,many,TRBV7-8,TRBJ1-3,.
TGTGCCAGCAGTGGCTCGGAGAGCTCCTACAATGAGCAGTTCTTC,CASSGSESSYNEQFF,many,TRBV27,TRBJ2-1,.